This T cell receptor (beta chain) is from a study of cytomegalovirus exposure and HLA in healthy donors. Study outcomes and limitations: The authors later linked a missense DCLRE1C variant to TCR beta V- and J-gene trimming. Altogether, some 170 TCR beta chains were recorded as cytomegalovirus-associated. Reportedly, HLA-A and HLA-B alleles of most subjects were accurately predicted from TCR beta.

With 2 bases removed from V and 0 bases from J, the gap between germline ends came to 10 bases. The CDR3 is 15 residues long. CDR1 is SGHRS, CDR2 YFSETQ, per germline. Comments on this clone: Its specificity is unknown.

In nominal health when sampled, donors likely had unrecorded immune exposures nonetheless. PCR employed 60 Vbeta and 13 Jbeta primers. The repertoire was sequenced with immunoSEQ multiplex PCR; TCRdb's copy has only in-frame clones and lacks some. The table shows 95,000 to 100,000 clones, with roughly 80% occurring only once. The chain has TRBV5-1 and TRBJ2-3, with D unclear. The sequence came from a man in his forties or fifties in good health and CMV-seronegative. Sample: PBMCs. Here the CDR3 reads CASSFDVASTDTQYF. The DNA for the CDR3 is TGCGCCAGCAGCTTCGACGTAGCTAGCACAGATACGCAGTATTTT.